The count of the clone carrying this T cell receptor (beta chain) is one. These data come from a study of healthy donors' naive CD4 and CD8 T cells. Study information: Three donor age groups were sampled: 20-25, 40-50 and 60-70 years; half female. TCR alpha primers covered all functional IMGT alpha gene variants.

With 10 bases clipped from V and 6 bases from J, the junction kept 10 bases outside the gene matches. The germline V gene has CDR1 LNHDA and CDR2 SQIVND (reference sequence). This CDR3 spans 13 amino acids. Starting from roughly 0.55 ug of total RNA, TCR libraries were made with linear amplification. From the reads, TCRdb called clonotypes with MiXCR, one entry per CDR3 protein. The sample shows 200,000 or so distinct CDR3 sequences, about four fifths of them seen only once. Sorting defined naive CD4+ as CD4+CD8-CD45RO-CD45RA+ and naive CD8+ as CD8+CD4-CD45RA+CD27bright. Specimen: naive CD4+ and CD8+ T cells sorted from blood, pooled from several donors. The rearrangement joins TRBV19 to TRBJ2-3, with 7 positions matching TRBD2. This TCR came from a pool of human donors in good health; the sample pools cells from several healthy donors. CDR3 DNA: TGTGCCACTTCAAGCGGGACCAGGGATACGCAGTATTTT. Translation: CATSSGTRDTQYF.